The source of this T cell receptor (beta chain) is a study of cytomegalovirus exposure and HLA in healthy donors. It was with 60 Vbeta and 13 Jbeta primers that the PCR ran. Profiling relied on immunoSEQ multiplex PCR, and the TCRdb table lists in-frame clones only, not all of them. The sample holds roughly 140,000 clones, around 79% seen once. The sample comprised PBMCs. The TCR sequence derives from a woman between 40 and 50 years old in good health and CMV-seropositive.

In DNA form, the CDR3 reads TGTGCCAGCAGTCTCCAGGGGACTAATGAAAAACTGTTTTTT. It codes for CASSLQGTNEKLFF. The J gene is TRBJ1-4, the V gene TRBV6-5, with D perhaps TRBD1 (6 bases). The V and J ends lost 5 bases and 2 bases respectively, with 9 bases between them. Germline CDR1 reads MNHEY; CDR2 reads SVGAGI. CDR3 length equals 14 residues.